A selection of T cell receptor beta chains follows, all from one sample in a study of blood T cell repertoires in COVID-19. Produced via immunoSEQ multiplex PCR; TCRdb's table is partial and in-frame only. The data show under 60,000 clones, with approximately 84% seen just once and 8.8% held by the top ten. Sequencing was carried out using peripheral blood. The receptors stem from a man in his 60s with acute or convalescent COVID-19. CDR3s leave out the opening cysteine and the closing phenylalanine or tryptophan. Each record gives: CDR3 protein, J gene, V gene.

ASSPWVETERKQY TRBJ2-7 TRBV7-8
ASSQQGGTGRYTGELF TRBJ2-2 TRBV5-4
ASSLEITGDGYT TRBJ1-2 TRBV5-1
ASSVVGIEDTIY TRBJ1-3 TRBV9
ARASYWTGKETQY TRBJ2-5 TRBV19
ASSYLDTSYEQY TRBJ2-7 TRBV6-5
ASIGGSGSEAF TRBJ1-1 TRBV12-3/TRBV12-4
ASSVGGTADTQY TRBJ2-3 TRBV9
ASSHTGGRDEKLF TRBJ1-4 TRBV5-4
ASSPTTGSFTEAF TRBJ1-1 TRBV3-1/TRBV3-2
ASSQEEAAGGEQY TRBJ2-7 TRBV4-3
AAGGPTEAF TRBJ1-1 TRBV2
ASSLEGQGGYNEQF TRBJ2-1 TRBV11-2
ASRAGGETIY TRBJ1-3 TRBV2
ASSDSGSYNEQF TRBJ2-1 TRBV10-2
ASSVGADTQY TRBJ2-3 TRBV9
ASIIQGKHTEAF TRBJ1-1 TRBV28
ASSQAGNSPLH TRBJ1-6 TRBV14
ASSEGSTRNTIY TRBJ1-3 TRBV6-1
ASRVAGAPADTQY TRBJ2-3 TRBV27
ASSYSRVGNTEAF TRBJ1-1 TRBV6-5
ASSPPTGEREKLF TRBJ1-4 TRBV18
ASSIVTTSNQPQH TRBJ1-5 TRBV19
ASSRTGENTEAF TRBJ1-1 TRBV5-1
ASSPAGGYEQY TRBJ2-7 TRBV9
ASSARQGRDTEAF TRBJ1-1 TRBV7-2
ASSLWGTEIYEQY TRBJ2-7 TRBV27
ASSEGQGNREQY TRBJ2-7 TRBV5-4
ASSPDTSSGANVLT TRBJ2-6 TRBV7-3
ASSLIPDNQETQY TRBJ2-5 TRBV28
ASSPATGSTEAF TRBJ1-1 TRBV7-9
AWSAGQRNTEAF TRBJ1-1 TRBV30
ASTLTGVATEAF TRBJ1-1 TRBV19
ASSQEWAQATNEKLF TRBJ1-4 TRBV4-2
ASSLGGGRYNEQF TRBJ2-1 TRBV11-3
ASGKRGHEQY TRBJ2-7 TRBV27
ASSPRTRIVDTQY TRBJ2-3 TRBV2
ASSKGGPSTDTQY TRBJ2-3 TRBV19